This T cell receptor (beta chain) was sequenced for a study of blood T cell repertoires in COVID-19. Whole-study context: Some COVID-19 samples were acute and others convalescent; all came from the United States, Italy and Spain. PBMCs, B-cell-depleted T cells, or T cells provided the cDNA or gDNA that made up the material.

This clone occurred once. In the authors' methods: For nucleated cells, counts were estimated from reference gene primer amplification. Only in-frame clones appear in the TCRdb table, and some are missing; sequencing was by immunoSEQ multiplex PCR. For V, J and clone size, that table is used; D and trimming come from the DNA. This sample has 200,000 to 250,000 clones, with 65% to 90% found just once. The V end lost 9 bases, the J end lost 0 bases, and 11 bases lay between the germline ends. CDR1 and CDR2 from the germline V gene are SGHTA and FQGNSA. CDR3 length equals 13 residues. The chain is built from TRBV7-2 and TRBJ1-1; D unresolved. This receptor was obtained from a man over 45 with active or convalescent COVID-19. Specimen: peripheral blood. CDR3 nucleotide sequence: TGTGCCAGTACTCAGAGGATGAACACTGAAGCTTTCTTT. This gives the protein CASTQRMNTEAFF.